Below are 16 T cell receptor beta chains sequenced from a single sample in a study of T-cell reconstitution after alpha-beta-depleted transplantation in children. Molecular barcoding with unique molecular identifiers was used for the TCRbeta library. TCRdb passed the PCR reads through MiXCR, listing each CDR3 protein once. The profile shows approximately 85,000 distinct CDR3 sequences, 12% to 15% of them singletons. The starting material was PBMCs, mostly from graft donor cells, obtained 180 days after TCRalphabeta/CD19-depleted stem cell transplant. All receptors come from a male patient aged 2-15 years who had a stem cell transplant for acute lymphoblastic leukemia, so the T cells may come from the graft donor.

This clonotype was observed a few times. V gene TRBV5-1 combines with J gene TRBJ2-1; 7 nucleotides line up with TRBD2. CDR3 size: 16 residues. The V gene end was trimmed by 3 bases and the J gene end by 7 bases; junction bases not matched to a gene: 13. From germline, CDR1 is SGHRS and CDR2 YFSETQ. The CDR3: CASSSSWDFSGNEQFF. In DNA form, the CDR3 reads TGCGCCAGCAGCTCGTCCTGGGACTTTAGCGGGAATGAGCAGTTCTTC.

CDR3 bases: TGCAGTGCTAGAGATGCGGGGAACACTGAAGCTTTCTTT. It translates to CSARDAGNTEAFF. The chain joins TRBV20-1 to TRBJ1-1; no firm D call. The germline V gene encodes CDR1 DFQATT and CDR2 SNEGSKA (reference sequence). This CDR3 comprises 13 residues. Trimming removed 0 bases at V and 1 base at J, with 6 bases between.

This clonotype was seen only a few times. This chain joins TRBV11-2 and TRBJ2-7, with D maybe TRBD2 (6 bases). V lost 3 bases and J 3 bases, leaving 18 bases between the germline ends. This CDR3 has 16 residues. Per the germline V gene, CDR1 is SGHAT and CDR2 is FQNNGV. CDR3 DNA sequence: TGTGCCAGCAGCTTTAAGGCCGGGAGTGACGTCTACGAGCAGTACTTC. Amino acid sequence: CASSFKAGSDVYEQYF.

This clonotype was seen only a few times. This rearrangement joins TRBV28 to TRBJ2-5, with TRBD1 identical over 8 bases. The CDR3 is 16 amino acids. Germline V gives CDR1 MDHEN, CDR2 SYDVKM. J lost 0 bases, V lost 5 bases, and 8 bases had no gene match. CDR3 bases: TGTGCCAGCAGTACCCGGACAGGGTGGAACCAAGAGACCCAGTACTTC. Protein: CASSTRTGWNQETQYF.

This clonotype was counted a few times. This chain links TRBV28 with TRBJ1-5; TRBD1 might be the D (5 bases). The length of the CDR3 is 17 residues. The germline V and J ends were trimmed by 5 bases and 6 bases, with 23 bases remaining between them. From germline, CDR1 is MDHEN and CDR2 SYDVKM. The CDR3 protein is CASSPLVQFSGRQPQHF. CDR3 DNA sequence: TGTGCCAGCAGTCCCTTAGTCCAGTTTTCGGGGCGTCAGCCCCAGCATTTT.

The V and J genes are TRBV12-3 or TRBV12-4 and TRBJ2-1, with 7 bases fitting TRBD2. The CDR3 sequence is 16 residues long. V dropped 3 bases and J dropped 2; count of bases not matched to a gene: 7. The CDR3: CASSLKAGVPYNEQFF. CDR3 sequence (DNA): TGTGCCAGCAGTTTGAAGGCGGGAGTCCCCTACAATGAGCAGTTCTTC.

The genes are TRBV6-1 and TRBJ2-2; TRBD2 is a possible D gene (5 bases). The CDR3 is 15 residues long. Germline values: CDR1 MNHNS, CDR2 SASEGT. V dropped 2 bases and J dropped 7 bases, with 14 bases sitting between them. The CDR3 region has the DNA TGTGCCAGCAGTGAAACCCGGGGAGCCGGCGGGGAGCTGTTTTTT. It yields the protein CASSETRGAGGELFF.

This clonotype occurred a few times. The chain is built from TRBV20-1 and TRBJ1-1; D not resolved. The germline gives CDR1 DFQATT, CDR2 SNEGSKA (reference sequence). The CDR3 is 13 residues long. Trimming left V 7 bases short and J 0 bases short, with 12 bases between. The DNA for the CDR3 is TGCAGTGTCTTGCATTCCCTGAACACTGAAGCTTTCTTT. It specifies CSVLHSLNTEAFF.

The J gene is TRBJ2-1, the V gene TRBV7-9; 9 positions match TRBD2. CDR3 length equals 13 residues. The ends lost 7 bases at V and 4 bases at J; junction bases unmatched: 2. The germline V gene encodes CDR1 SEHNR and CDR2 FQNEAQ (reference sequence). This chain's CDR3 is CASMTSGYNEQFF. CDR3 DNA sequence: TGTGCCAGCATGACTAGCGGATACAATGAGCAGTTCTTC. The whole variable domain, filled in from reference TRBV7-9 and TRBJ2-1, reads DTGVSQNPRHKITKRGQNVTFRCDPISEHNRLYWYRQTLGQGPEFLTYFQNEAQLEKSRLLSDRFSAERPKGSFSTLEIQRTEQGDSAMYLCASMTSGYNEQFFGPGTRLTVL.

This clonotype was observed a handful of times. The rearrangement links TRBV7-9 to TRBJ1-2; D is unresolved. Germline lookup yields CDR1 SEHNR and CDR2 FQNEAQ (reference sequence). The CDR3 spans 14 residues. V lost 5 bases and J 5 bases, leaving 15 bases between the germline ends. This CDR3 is CASSPSLGEYGYTF. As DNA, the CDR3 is TGTGCCAGCAGCCCCAGTCTTGGGGAGTATGGCTACACCTTC.

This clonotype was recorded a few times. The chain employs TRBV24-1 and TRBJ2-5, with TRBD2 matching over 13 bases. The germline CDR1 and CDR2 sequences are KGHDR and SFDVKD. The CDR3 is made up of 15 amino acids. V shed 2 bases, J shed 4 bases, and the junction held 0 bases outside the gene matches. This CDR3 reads CATSDWTSGRETQYF. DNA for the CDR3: TGTGCCACCAGTGATTGGACTAGCGGGAGAGAGACCCAGTACTTC.

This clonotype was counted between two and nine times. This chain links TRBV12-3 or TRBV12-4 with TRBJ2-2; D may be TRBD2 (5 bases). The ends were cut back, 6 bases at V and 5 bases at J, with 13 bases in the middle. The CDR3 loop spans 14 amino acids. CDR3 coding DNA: TGTGCCAGCAGCCTGGGAGTTGGGACCGGGGAGCTGTTTTTT. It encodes CASSLGVGTGELFF.

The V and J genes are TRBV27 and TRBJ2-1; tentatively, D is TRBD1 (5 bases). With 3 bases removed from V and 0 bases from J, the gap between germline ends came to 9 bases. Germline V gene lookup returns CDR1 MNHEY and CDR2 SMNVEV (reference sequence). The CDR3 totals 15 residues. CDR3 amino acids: CASSFQGTSYNEQFF. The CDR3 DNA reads TGTGCCAGCAGTTTCCAGGGAACCTCCTACAATGAGCAGTTCTTC.

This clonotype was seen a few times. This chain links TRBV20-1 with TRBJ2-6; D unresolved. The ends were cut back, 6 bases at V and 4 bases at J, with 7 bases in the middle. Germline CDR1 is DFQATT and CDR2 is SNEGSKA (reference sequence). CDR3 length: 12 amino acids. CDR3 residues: CSATTGANVLTF. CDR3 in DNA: TGCAGTGCCACCACGGGGGCCAACGTCCTGACTTTC.

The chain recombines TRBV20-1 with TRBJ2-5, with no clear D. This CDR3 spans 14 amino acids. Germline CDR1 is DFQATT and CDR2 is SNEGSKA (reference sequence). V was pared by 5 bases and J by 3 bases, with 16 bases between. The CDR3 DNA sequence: TGCAGTGCTCTAATTAGGGCTGGGAAAGAGACCCAGTACTTC. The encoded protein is CSALIRAGKETQYF.

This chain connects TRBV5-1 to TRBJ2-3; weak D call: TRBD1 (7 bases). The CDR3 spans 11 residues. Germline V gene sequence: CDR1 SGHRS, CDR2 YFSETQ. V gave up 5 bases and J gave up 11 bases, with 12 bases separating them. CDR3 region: CASREGAKQYF. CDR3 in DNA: TGCGCCAGCAGGGAGGGGGCGAAGCAGTATTTT.